These 24 T cell receptor beta chains were all obtained from the same sample, sequenced in a study of blood T cell repertoires in COVID-19. Sequencing used immunoSEQ multiplex PCR; TCRdb keeps in-frame clones, though not all of them. The repertoire holds over 70,000 clones, with approximately 78% as singletons. Sequenced input: peripheral blood. These receptors came from a man in his 60s with acute or convalescent COVID-19.

The rearrangement links TRBV7-9 to TRBJ2-2; maybe TRBD1 (6 bases). Germline V gives CDR1 SEHNR, CDR2 FQNEAQ (reference sequence). The CDR3 contains 13 residues. The germline V and J ends were trimmed by 4 bases and 6 bases, with 9 bases remaining between them. CDR3 in amino acids: CASSSDSPGELFF. The CDR3 DNA is TGTGCCAGCAGCTCGGACAGCCCCGGGGAGCTGTTTTTT. The variable domain in full, completed from reference TRBV7-9 and TRBJ2-2, reads DTGVSQNPRHKITKRGQNVTFRCDPISEHNRLYWYRQTLGQGPEFLTYFQNEAQLEKSRLLSDRFSAERPKGSFSTLEIQRTEQGDSAMYLCASSSDSPGELFFGEGSRLTVL.

V is TRBV5-6 and J is TRBJ1-6; 7 bases are a match to TRBD1. Germline lookup yields CDR1 SGHDT and CDR2 YYEEEE. V shed 6 bases, J shed 11 bases, and the junction held 14 bases outside the gene matches. The CDR3 has 15 amino acids. The CDR3 loop reads CASIGTGTVTTPLHF. Written as DNA, the CDR3 is TGTGCCAGCATCGGAACCGGGACAGTGACTACACCCCTCCACTTT.

The chain links TRBV7-3 to TRBJ2-1, with 9 positions matching TRBD1. This CDR3 region has 15 residues. Per germline, CDR1 SGHTA and CDR2 FQGTGA. J lost 8 bases, V lost 3 bases, and 8 bases had no gene match. In nucleotides, the CDR3 is TGTGCCAGCAGCTTGATGGGACAGGGTGGGGATGAGCAGTTCTTC. Translated, it gives CASSLMGQGGDEQFF. Full variable domain (missing parts from reference TRBV7-3 and TRBJ2-1): GAGVSQTPSNKVTEKGKYVELRCDPISGHTALYWYRQSLGQGPEFLIYFQGTGAADDSGLPNDRFFAVRPEGSVSTLKIQRTERGDSAVYLCASSLMGQGGDEQFFGPGTRLTVL.

The CDR3 spells CASSYGDSNQPQHF. In DNA, the CDR3 is TGTGCCAGCAGTTACGGAGATAGCAATCAGCCCCAGCATTTT. This chain joins TRBV6-6 and TRBJ1-5, with D hard to call. The ends were cut back, 2 bases at V and 0 bases at J, with 5 bases in the middle. This CDR3 has 14 residues. Germline assignment: CDR1 MNHNY and CDR2 SVGAGI (reference sequence).

This clone turned up a few times. V usage is TRBV11-2 and J usage is TRBJ2-3; TRBD1 aligns across 12 bases. The trim removed 5 bases at V and 3 bases at J, leaving 15 bases unmatched. Germline CDR1 is SGHAT and CDR2 is FQNNGV. The CDR3 is 19 amino acids. This CDR3 reads CASSQRGGQGAVQTDTQYF. CDR3 nucleotides: TGTGCCAGCAGCCAAAGGGGGGGACAGGGGGCAGTCCAGACAGATACGCAGTATTTT.

The rearrangement links TRBV5-5 to TRBJ2-7, with 8 bases lining up with TRBD2. Germline CDR1 and CDR2: SGHKS and YYEKEE (reference sequence). V lost 1 base and J lost 2; bases outside the gene matches: 8. This CDR3 has 16 residues. The CDR3 region is CASSLLPRGVTYEQYF. The DNA for the CDR3 is TGTGCCAGCAGCTTGTTGCCGCGGGGGGTAACCTACGAGCAGTACTTC.

This clone showed up just once. V usage is TRBV2 and J usage is TRBJ1-1; TRBD1 matches 7 bases. V lost 11 bases to trimming and J lost 10 bases; unmatched junction nucleotides: 13. The germline CDR1 and CDR2 sequences are SNHLY and FYNNEI. The CDR3 consists of 12 residues. The CDR3 sequence: CARADRDNRAFF. CDR3 in DNA: TGTGCCCGCGCCGACAGGGATAACAGAGCTTTCTTT. Drawing the rest from reference TRBV2 and TRBJ1-1, the complete variable domain is EPEVTQTPSHQVTQMGQEVILRCVPISNHLYFYWYRQILGQKVEFLVSFYNNEISEKSEIFDDQFSVERPDGSNFTLKIRSTKLEDSAMYFCARADRDNRAFFGQGTRLTVV.

This rearrangement joins TRBV9 to TRBJ2-1; TRBD2 matches at 11 bases. CDR1 SGDLS and CDR2 YYNGEE come from the germline V gene. The V and J ends lost 2 bases and 6 bases, in that order; junction bases with no gene match: 4. The length of the CDR3 is 15 residues. The CDR3 nucleotides are TGTGCCAGCAGCGTGTCTAGCGGGAGGTCCAATGAGCAGTTCTTC. Encoded protein: CASSVSSGRSNEQFF.

The CDR3 nucleotides are TGTGCCAGCAGTTACGGAGGGCTTGGGGGCAATCAGCCCCAGCATTTT. This gives the protein CASSYGGLGGNQPQHF. V and J are TRBV6-5 and TRBJ1-5; no clear D. The germline V gene has CDR1 MNHEY and CDR2 SVGAGI. The CDR3 length is 16 residues. With 2 bases removed from V and 2 bases from J, the gap between germline ends came to 13 bases.

The chain carries TRBV15 and TRBJ1-4; no firm D call. The germline V gene encodes CDR1 LNHNV and CDR2 YYDKDF (reference sequence). V was clipped by 3 bases and J by 6 bases, with 17 bases between them. The CDR3 is 16 residues long. The CDR3 here is CATSRAGRPGDEKLFF. In nucleotides, the CDR3 is TGTGCCACCAGCAGGGCAGGACGACCCGGGGATGAAAAACTGTTTTTT.

The rearrangement joins TRBV5-1 to TRBJ2-7; 7 bases map to TRBD1. V shed 4 bases and J 5 bases; nucleotides not matched to a gene: 3. The CDR3 is 12 amino acids. Germline lookup yields CDR1 SGHRS and CDR2 YFSETQ. DNA for the CDR3: TGCGCCAGCAGCCCGACAGGGCACGAGCAGTACTTC. As protein: CASSPTGHEQYF. Filled out from reference TRBV5-1 and TRBJ2-7, the complete variable domain reads KAGVTQTPRYLIKTRGQQVTLSCSPISGHRSVSWYQQTPGQGLQFLFEYFSETQRNKGNFPGRFSGRQFSNSRSEMNVSTLELGDSALYLCASSPTGHEQYFGPGTRLTVT.

This chain uses TRBV15 with TRBJ2-2; D call uncertain. This CDR3 has 14 residues. V lost 8 bases, J lost 4 bases, and 14 bases lay in between. Germline V gene lookup returns CDR1 LNHNV and CDR2 YYDKDF (reference sequence). CDR3 sequence: CATALGGTTGELFF. As DNA, the CDR3 is TGTGCCACCGCCTTAGGCGGTACCACCGGGGAGCTGTTTTTT.

The chain carries TRBV7-2 and TRBJ1-1; D call uncertain. The germline V and J ends were trimmed by 1 base and 1 base, with 10 bases remaining between them. CDR3 length equals 15 residues. Germline loops: CDR1 SGHTA, CDR2 FQGNSA. In DNA form, the CDR3 reads TGTGCCAGCAGCTTAGGTCGACAATCGAACACTGAAGCTTTCTTT. Protein product: CASSLGRQSNTEAFF.

In its sample, this clone was seen once. The CDR3 DNA reads TGTGCCAGCAGCATAGGACAGGGCCTAATTGGGACTAATTCACCCCTCCACTTT. Amino acids: CASSIGQGLIGTNSPLHF. The chain carries TRBV7-9 and TRBJ1-6; 8 nucleotides align to TRBD1. CDR1 and CDR2 from the germline V gene are SEHNR and FQNEAQ (reference sequence). Losses at the gene ends were 5 bases for V and 6 bases for J; bases not matched to a gene: 15. This CDR3 is built from 18 residues.

The chain uses TRBV24-1 and TRBJ2-1, with D possibly TRBD1 on 6 matching bases. The germline V gene encodes CDR1 KGHDR and CDR2 SFDVKD. V was clipped by 4 bases and J by 7 bases, with 13 bases between them. This CDR3 has 14 amino acids. This chain's CDR3 is CATSEQGRVNEQFF. The CDR3 coding sequence is TGTGCCACCAGTGAACAGGGACGGGTGAATGAGCAGTTCTTC.

The genes are TRBV6-5 and TRBJ2-2; 7 nucleotides align to TRBD1. CDR1 MNHEY and CDR2 SVGAGI come from the germline V gene. J lost 0 bases, V lost 5 bases, and 0 bases had no gene match. The CDR3 loop spans 14 amino acids. The CDR3 region is CASSTGANTGELFF. The CDR3 DNA reads TGTGCCAGCAGTACAGGGGCGAACACCGGGGAGCTGTTTTTT.

The chain joins TRBV6-2 or TRBV6-3 to TRBJ2-7; D unclear. The germline V gene encodes CDR1 MNHEY and CDR2 SVGEGT. The V end lost 2 bases, the J end lost 3 bases, and 14 bases lay between the germline ends. The CDR3 loop spans 15 amino acids. The CDR3 here is CASSYEAPEYYEQYF. CDR3 DNA: TGTGCCAGCAGTTACGAGGCCCCAGAGTACTACGAGCAGTACTTC.

The V and J genes are TRBV7-6 and TRBJ1-4; 9 nucleotides match TRBD1. The trim removed 2 bases at V and 6 bases at J, leaving 1 base unmatched. The CDR3 totals 14 residues. Germline loops: CDR1 SGHVS, CDR2 FNYEAQ. This chain's CDR3 is CASSLRTGDEKLFF. The DNA of the CDR3 is TGTGCCAGCAGCTTAAGGACAGGGGATGAAAAACTGTTTTTT.

The genes are TRBV4-1 and TRBJ1-6; D call uncertain. This CDR3 region has 18 residues. Germline assignment: CDR1 MGHRA and CDR2 YSYEKL. Trimming left V 0 bases short and J 6 bases short, with 18 bases between. CDR3: CASSQEVGRTLPNSPLHF. The CDR3 DNA is TGCGCCAGCAGCCAAGAAGTCGGGAGGACGCTACCTAATTCACCCCTCCACTTT.

The chain carries TRBV4-3 and TRBJ1-2; D ambiguous. With 4 bases removed from V and 2 bases from J, the gap between germline ends came to 14 bases. CDR1 is LGHNA and CDR2 is YSLEER in the germline V gene. This CDR3 has 15 residues. The CDR3 DNA sequence: TGCGCCAGCAGCCCTGTGTCGTCGGGGAACTATGGCTACACCTTC. Its translation: CASSPVSSGNYGYTF.

The rearrangement links TRBV24-1 to TRBJ1-6, with D hard to call. The CDR3 runs to 14 residues. The V and J ends lost 10 bases and 10 bases respectively, with 19 bases between them. CDR1 is KGHDR and CDR2 is SFDVKD in the germline V gene. The CDR3 sequence is CATRWSGAPSPLHF. CDR3 in DNA: TGTGCCACGCGGTGGTCGGGAGCCCCGTCACCCCTCCACTTT.

The chain carries TRBV25-1 and TRBJ1-6; tentative D call: TRBD1 (5 bases). CDR3 length: 13 residues. The germline V and J ends were trimmed by 6 bases and 4 bases, with 7 bases remaining between them. Germline CDR1 MGHDK, CDR2 SYGVNS. The DNA for the CDR3 is TGTGCCAGCAGAGGGGATTATAATTCACCCCTCCACTTT. Its translation: CASRGDYNSPLHF. The variable domain in full, completed from reference TRBV25-1 and TRBJ1-6, reads EADIYQTPRYLVIGTGKKITLECSQTMGHDKMYWYQQDPGMELHLIHYSYGVNSTEKGDLSSESTVSRIRTEHFPLTLESARPSHTSQYLCASRGDYNSPLHFGNGTRLTVT.

The chain employs TRBV29-1 and TRBJ1-2, with 7 bases identical to TRBD1. V gave up 5 bases and J gave up 2 bases; unmatched junction bases: 2. The CDR3 covers 12 residues. The V gene's germline CDR1 is SQVTM and CDR2 ANQGSEA. The CDR3 coding sequence is TGCAGCGTTTCAGGGGGGAACTATGGCTACACCTTC. Encoded protein: CSVSGGNYGYTF.

J is TRBJ1-1 and V is TRBV7-3; the D gene is possibly TRBD1 (5 bases). The CDR3 covers 14 residues. CDR1 is SGHTA, CDR2 FQGTGA, per germline. Trimming pared 3 bases from V and 1 base from J, leaving 9 bases between. DNA for the CDR3: TGTGCCAGCAGCTTTCAGGGTGAGAACACTGAAGCTTTCTTT. It is translated as CASSFQGENTEAFF. Based on the CDR3 plus reference TRBV7-3 and TRBJ1-1, the full variable domain is GAGVSQTPSNKVTEKGKYVELRCDPISGHTALYWYRQSLGQGPEFLIYFQGTGAADDSGLPNDRFFAVRPEGSVSTLKIQRTERGDSAVYLCASSFQGENTEAFFGQGTRLTVV.